This record looks at one T cell receptor (beta chain) sequence and its context. The antigen is not known. Given a much more abundant clone one base away, this may be a read error. The sample belongs to a study of early T cells in non-severe SARS-CoV-2 infection. Across the study: It was bulk RNA from unsorted whole blood that was sequenced, and the chains were unpaired.

Study-wide results and caveats: VDJdb-based annotation leaned toward anti-spike CD8 responses and missed private and CD4 specificities.

CDR3 length equals 15 residues. CDR1 SEHNR and CDR2 FQNEAQ come from the germline V gene (reference sequence). The protocol attached unique molecular identifiers to individual cDNA molecules. MiXCR was run by TCRdb on the 5' RACE reads, yielding one entry per CDR3 protein. This sample has under 70,000 distinct CDR3 sequences, with 9.5% to 15% found just once. The TCR sequence derives from an adult who was a healthcare worker with PCR-confirmed SARS-CoV-2 infection or an uninfected control (not recorded which). The chain links TRBV7-9 to TRBJ1-1, with 7 nucleotides matching TRBD1. The sample comprised whole blood. This CDR3 reads CASSLVEGASTEAIF. The CDR3 nucleotides read TGTGCCAGCAGCTTAGTGGAGGGGGCGAGCACTGAAGCTATCTTT.